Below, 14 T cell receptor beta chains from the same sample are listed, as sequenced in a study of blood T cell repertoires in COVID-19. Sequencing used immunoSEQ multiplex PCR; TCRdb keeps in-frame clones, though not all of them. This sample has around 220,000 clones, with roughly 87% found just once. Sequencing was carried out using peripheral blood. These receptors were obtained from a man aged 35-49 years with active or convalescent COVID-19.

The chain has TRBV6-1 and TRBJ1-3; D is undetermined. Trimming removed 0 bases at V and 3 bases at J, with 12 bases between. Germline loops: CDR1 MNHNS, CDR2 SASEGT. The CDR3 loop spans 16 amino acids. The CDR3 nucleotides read TGTGCCAGCAGTGAAGCGGGAGCGGCCATTGGAAACACCATATATTTT. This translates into CASSEAGAAIGNTIYF.

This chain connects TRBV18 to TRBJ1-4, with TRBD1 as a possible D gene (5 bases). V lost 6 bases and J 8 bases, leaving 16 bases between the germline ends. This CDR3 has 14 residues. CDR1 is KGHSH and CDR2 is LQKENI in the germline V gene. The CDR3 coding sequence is TGTGCCAGCTCTCCCCAGGGATCTGGGGAAAAACTGTTTTTT. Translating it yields CASSPQGSGEKLFF.

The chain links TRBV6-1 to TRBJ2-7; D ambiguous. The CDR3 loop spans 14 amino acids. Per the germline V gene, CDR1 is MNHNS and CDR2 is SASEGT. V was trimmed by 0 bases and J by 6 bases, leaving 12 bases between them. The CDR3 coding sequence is TGTGCCAGCAGTGAAGCCCATCCTTCGGGCGAGCAGTACTTC. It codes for CASSEAHPSGEQYF.

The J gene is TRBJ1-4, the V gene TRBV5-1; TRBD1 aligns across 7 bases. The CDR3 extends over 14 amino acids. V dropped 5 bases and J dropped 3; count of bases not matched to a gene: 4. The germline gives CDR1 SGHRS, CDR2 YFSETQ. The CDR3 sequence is CASRQGTSNEKLFF. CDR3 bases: TGCGCCAGCAGACAGGGGACATCTAATGAAAAACTGTTTTTT.

The chain's CDR3 is CASSSSLALETQYF. The CDR3 nucleotides read TGTGCCAGCAGCTCGAGCTTAGCGTTGGAGACCCAGTACTTC. The V and J genes are TRBV7-2 and TRBJ2-5; perhaps TRBD2 as D (5 bases). Germline-derived CDR1 and CDR2 are SGHTA and FQGNSA. CDR3 length: 14 residues. Trimming took 4 bases from V and 5 from J, leaving 14 bases between them.

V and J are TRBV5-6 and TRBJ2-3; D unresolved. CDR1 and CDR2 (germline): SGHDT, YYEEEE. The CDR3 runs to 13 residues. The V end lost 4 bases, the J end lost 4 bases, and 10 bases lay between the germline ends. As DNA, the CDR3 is TGTGCCAGCAGCCTATCTAGACCAGATACGCAGTATTTT. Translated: CASSLSRPDTQYF. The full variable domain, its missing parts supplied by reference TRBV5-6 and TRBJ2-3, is DAGVTQSPTHLIKTRGQQVTLRCSPKSGHDTVSWYQQALGQGPQFIFQYYEEEERQRGNFPDRFSGHQFPNYSSELNVNALLLGDSALYLCASSLSRPDTQYFGPGTRLTVL.

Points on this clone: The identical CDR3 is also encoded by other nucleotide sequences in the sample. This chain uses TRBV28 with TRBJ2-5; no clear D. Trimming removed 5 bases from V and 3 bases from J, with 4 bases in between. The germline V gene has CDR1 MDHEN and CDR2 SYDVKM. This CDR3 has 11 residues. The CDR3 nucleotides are TGTGCCAGCAGTAGCGAAGAGACCCAGTACTTC. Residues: CASSSEETQYF. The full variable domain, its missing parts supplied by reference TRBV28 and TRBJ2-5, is DVKVTQSSRYLVKRTGEKVFLECVQDMDHENMFWYRQDPGLGLRLIYFSYDVKMKEKGDIPEGYSVSREKKERFSLILESASTNQTSMYLCASSSEETQYFGPGTRLLVL.

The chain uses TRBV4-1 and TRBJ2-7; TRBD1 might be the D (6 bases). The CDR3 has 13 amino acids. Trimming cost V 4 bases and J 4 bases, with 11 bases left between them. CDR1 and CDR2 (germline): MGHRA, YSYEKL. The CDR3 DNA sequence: TGCGCCAGCAGCCTACCAGGGGTGTACGAGCAGTACTTC. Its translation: CASSLPGVYEQYF.

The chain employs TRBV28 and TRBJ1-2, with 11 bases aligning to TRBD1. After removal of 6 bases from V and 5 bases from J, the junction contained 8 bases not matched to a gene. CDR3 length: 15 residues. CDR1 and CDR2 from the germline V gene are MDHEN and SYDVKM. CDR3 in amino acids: CASRSTGQGVYGYTF. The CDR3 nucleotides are TGTGCCAGCAGGTCAACGGGACAGGGGGTGTATGGCTACACCTTC.

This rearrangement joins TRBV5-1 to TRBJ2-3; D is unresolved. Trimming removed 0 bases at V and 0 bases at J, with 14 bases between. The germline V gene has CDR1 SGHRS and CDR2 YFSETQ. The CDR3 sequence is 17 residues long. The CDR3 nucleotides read TGCGCCAGCAGCTTGGTCGGCAGGCAAACTAGCACAGATACGCAGTATTTT. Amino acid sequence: CASSLVGRQTSTDTQYF.

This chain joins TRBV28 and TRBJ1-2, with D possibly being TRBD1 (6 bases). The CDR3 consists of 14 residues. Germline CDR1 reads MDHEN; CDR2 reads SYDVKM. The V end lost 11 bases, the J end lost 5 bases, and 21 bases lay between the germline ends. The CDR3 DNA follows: TGTGCCGTAGGGGGGGGTCGATTGGAGTATGGCTACACCTTC. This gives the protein CAVGGGRLEYGYTF.

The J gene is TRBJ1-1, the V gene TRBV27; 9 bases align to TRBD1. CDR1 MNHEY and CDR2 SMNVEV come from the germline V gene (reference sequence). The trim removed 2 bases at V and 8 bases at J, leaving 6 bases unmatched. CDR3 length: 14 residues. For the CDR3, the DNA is TGTGCCAGCAGTTTAAGGGACAGGGAGACCGAAGCTTTCTTT. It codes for CASSLRDRETEAFF.

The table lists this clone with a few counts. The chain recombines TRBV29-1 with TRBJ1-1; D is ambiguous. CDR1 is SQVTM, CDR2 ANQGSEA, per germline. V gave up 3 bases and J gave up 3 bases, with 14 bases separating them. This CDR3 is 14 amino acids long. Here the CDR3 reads CSVDFRRPYTEAFF. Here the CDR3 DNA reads TGCAGCGTTGATTTTAGGCGGCCTTACACTGAAGCTTTCTTT. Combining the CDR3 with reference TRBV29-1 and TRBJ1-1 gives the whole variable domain SAVISQKPSRDICQRGTSLTIQCQVDSQVTMMFWYRQQPGQSLTLIATANQGSEATYESGFVIDKFPISRPNLTFSTLTVSNMSPEDSSIYLCSVDFRRPYTEAFFGQGTRLTVV.

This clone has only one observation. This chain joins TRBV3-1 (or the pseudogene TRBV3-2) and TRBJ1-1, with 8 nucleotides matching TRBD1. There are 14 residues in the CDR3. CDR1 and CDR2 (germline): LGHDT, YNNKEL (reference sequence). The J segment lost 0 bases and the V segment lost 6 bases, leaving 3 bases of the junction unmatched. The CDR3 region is CASRLTGVNTEAFF. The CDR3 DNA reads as TGTGCCAGCAGACTGACAGGGGTGAACACTGAAGCTTTCTTT.